Listed below are T cell receptor beta chains from one sample, sequenced in a study of PD-L1 blockade in urothelial cancer. The table came from immunoSEQ multiplex PCR; TCRdb's copy has only in-frame clones and leaves some out. The sample holds about 120,000 clones, more than 70% seen once. This specimen consisted of PBMCs, obtained around atezolizumab (anti-PD-L1) treatment. These receptors were collected from a man aged 50 to 59 with urothelial cancer. CDR3s include the opening cysteine and the closing phenylalanine or tryptophan. Clone size is not always given. Where it is, it says once, few, many or a class for expanded clones.

j_call clone_size v_call cdr3_aa
TRBJ2-1 . TRBV28 CASSFSWVPTSGYNEQFF
TRBJ2-5 . TRBV5-4 CASSSGTQQETQYF
TRBJ2-5 . TRBV11-2 CASSSGLAGVGETQYF
TRBJ1-1 . TRBV14 CASSQIFGGGGEAFF
TRBJ2-1 . TRBV5-4 CASSLDWVGAGNEQFF
TRBJ1-5 . TRBV19 CASSIGSGGGNQPQHF
TRBJ2-1 once TRBV21-1 CASRQWDSGRTHNEQFF
TRBJ1-2 . TRBV5-4 CASSLAGTSEGYTF
TRBJ1-1 . TRBV18 CASDGQGYTEAFF
TRBJ2-1 few TRBV7-2 CASSPPLRLAGDHNEQFF
TRBJ2-1 few TRBV6-6 CASSYSSHPSNEQFF
TRBJ1-3 . TRBV30 CAWSVGGIRNTIYF
TRBJ2-2 . TRBV27 CASSTGTSPGELFF
TRBJ1-6 . TRBV7-8 CASSSPRDRGQNNSPLHF
TRBJ2-1 . TRBV15 CATSRDAGGQGNEQFF
TRBJ1-2 few TRBV19 CASRPTGLIYGYTF
TRBJ2-5 . TRBV15 CATSGGRDSIQETQYF
TRBJ2-3 . TRBV11-2 CASSLASTQYF
TRBJ2-7 few TRBV6-5 CASSYTGLAGGEQYF
TRBJ2-7 . TRBV4-1 CASSQQRAYEQYF
TRBJ1-5 once TRBV4-2 CASSQDQREPQHF
TRBJ1-6 . TRBV7-9 CASSSGQVPNSPLHF
TRBJ2-7 once TRBV11-3 CASSGHGQGNEQYF
TRBJ2-1 . TRBV2 CASRLGGSSYNEQFF
TRBJ1-2 . TRBV7-9 CASSLGGSANGYTF
TRBJ2-1 . TRBV5-1 CASSLGQRPNNEQFF
TRBJ1-2 . TRBV10-3 CAIQPGGSIYGYTF
TRBJ2-5 . TRBV28 CASGRAQETQYF
TRBJ2-1 . TRBV6-6 CAAGGRAVNEQFF
TRBJ2-5 . TRBV5-1 CASSTNRGSETQYF
TRBJ1-2 few TRBV28 CASSLGRVGYTF
TRBJ2-7 . TRBV7-2 CASSRSGVSSYEQYF
TRBJ2-3 . TRBV7-8 CAYTSGTSTDTQYF
TRBJ2-5 . TRBV6-5 CASSWTSGLETQYF
TRBJ2-1 . TRBV28 CASSLYGNEQFF
TRBJ2-1 . TRBV11-3 CASSAGTGGLDEQFF
TRBJ2-2 . TRBV7-2 CASSFYGVSGELFF
TRBJ2-3 . TRBV28 CATRNSGGYTDTQYF
TRBJ2-5 few TRBV5-1 CASSTSRGETQYF
TRBJ2-1 . TRBV4-1 CASSQYLESSYNEQFF
TRBJ2-5 . TRBV5-5 CASREGGIVETQYF
TRBJ1-2 . TRBV5-1 CASSPRGDNGYTF
TRBJ2-7 . TRBV27 CASRRTVQGIRSYEQYF
TRBJ2-3 . TRBV29-1 CSAPVPGQGTDTQYF
TRBJ2-1 . TRBV2 CASSELVGSSYNEQFF
TRBJ2-1 . TRBV7-2 CASGASSEQFF
TRBJ2-7 . TRBV5-5 CASSSRQGFYEQYF
TRBJ2-1 few TRBV7-2 CASSPRDSFNEQFF
TRBJ2-7 . TRBV27 CASGGQGNYEQYF
TRBJ2-3 . TRBV28 CASSRLGQGERDTQYF
TRBJ1-5 . TRBV30 CAWSFGQGSQPQHF
TRBJ1-1 . TRBV4-1 CASSRGQDYTEAFF
TRBJ2-7 . TRBV15 CATSRDRQGWDEQYF
TRBJ2-5 . TRBV27 CASSFQAWAETQYF
TRBJ2-4 . TRBV10-3 CAISEIGNSGSTKNIQYF